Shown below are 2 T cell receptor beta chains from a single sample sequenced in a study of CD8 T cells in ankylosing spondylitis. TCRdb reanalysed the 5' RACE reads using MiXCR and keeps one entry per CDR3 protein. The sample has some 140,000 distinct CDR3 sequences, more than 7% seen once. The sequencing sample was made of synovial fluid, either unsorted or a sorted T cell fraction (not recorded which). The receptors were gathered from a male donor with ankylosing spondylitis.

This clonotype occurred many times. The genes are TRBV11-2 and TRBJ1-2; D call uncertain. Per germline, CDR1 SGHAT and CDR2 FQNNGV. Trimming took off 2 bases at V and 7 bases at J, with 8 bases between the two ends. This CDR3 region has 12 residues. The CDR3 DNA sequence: TGTGCCAGCAGCTTAAAGCTAGGTGGCTACACCTTC. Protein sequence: CASSLKLGGYTF.

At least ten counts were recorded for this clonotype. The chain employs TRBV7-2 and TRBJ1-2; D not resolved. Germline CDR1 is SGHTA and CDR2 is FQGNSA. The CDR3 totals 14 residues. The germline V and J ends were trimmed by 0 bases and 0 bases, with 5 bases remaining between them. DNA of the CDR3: TGTGCCAGCAGCTTAGCGGTCACTAACTATGGCTACACCTTC. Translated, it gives CASSLAVTNYGYTF.